Below are 28 T cell receptor beta chains sequenced from a single sample in a study of blood T cell repertoires in COVID-19. Data came from immunoSEQ multiplex PCR; TCRdb stores just in-frame clones and leaves some out. The sample records approximately 50,000 clones, roughly 78% being singletons. Sample: peripheral blood. The receptors come from a man aged 65-85 years with acute or convalescent COVID-19.

V gene TRBV7-9 combines with J gene TRBJ1-6; 8 positions match TRBD1. J was trimmed by 7 bases and V by 5 bases; bases with no gene match: 7. CDR3 length: 15 residues. Germline lookup yields CDR1 SEHNR and CDR2 FQNEAQ (reference sequence). The CDR3 nucleotides are TGTGCCAGCAGCCCGCAGCGACAGGGGAATTCACCCCTCCACTTT. Its protein is CASSPQRQGNSPLHF. The full variable domain, with the rest looked up from reference TRBV7-9 and TRBJ1-6, is DTGVSQNPRHKITKRGQNVTFRCDPISEHNRLYWYRQTLGQGPEFLTYFQNEAQLEKSRLLSDRFSAERPKGSFSTLEIQRTEQGDSAMYLCASSPQRQGNSPLHFGNGTRLTVT.

Relative to its sample, this clone is medium-sized (0.01 to 0.1%). The DNA for the CDR3 is TGTGCCAGCTCACCACGGACAGGGACAGGGGGCCACGAGCAGTACTTC. Its protein is CASSPRTGTGGHEQYF. This chain joins TRBV18 and TRBJ2-7; 12 bases align to TRBD1. Per the germline V gene, CDR1 is KGHSH and CDR2 is LQKENI. V shed 1 base, J shed 5 bases, and the junction held 6 bases outside the gene matches. The CDR3 has 16 residues.

This CDR3 reads CASSFQAGRGSPLHF. CDR3 coding DNA: TGTGCCAGCAGCTTCCAGGCAGGCCGGGGTTCACCCCTCCACTTT. This rearrangement joins TRBV5-5 to TRBJ1-6; no reliable D call. From germline, CDR1 is SGHKS and CDR2 YYEKEE (reference sequence). V dropped 2 bases and J dropped 9 bases, with 15 bases sitting between them. The CDR3 is 15 residues long.

This clone was seen more than once but under ten times. The rearrangement joins TRBV7-9 to TRBJ2-7; D may be TRBD1 (5 bases). V was clipped by 0 bases and J by 3 bases, with 9 bases between them. This CDR3 region has 14 residues. Germline loops: CDR1 SEHNR, CDR2 FQNEAQ (reference sequence). CDR3 residues: CASSLAGADYEQYF. The CDR3 nucleotides are TGTGCCAGCAGCTTAGCAGGGGCTGACTACGAGCAGTACTTC.

V and J are TRBV7-9 and TRBJ2-2; D is ambiguous. V was shortened by 0 bases and J by 2 bases, with 7 bases between the two germline ends. The CDR3 has 15 amino acids. The germline V gene encodes CDR1 SEHNR and CDR2 FQNEAQ (reference sequence). The CDR3: CASSLASLNTGELFF. The CDR3 DNA follows: TGTGCCAGCAGCTTAGCCTCCCTTAACACCGGGGAGCTGTTTTTT.

The chain couples TRBV2 to TRBJ2-7, with D possibly TRBD1 on 6 matching bases. This CDR3 contains 14 residues. Germline CDR1 is SNHLY and CDR2 is FYNNEI. V was shortened by 5 bases and J by 2 bases, with 13 bases between the two germline ends. CDR3: CASSLQGPPYEQYF. The CDR3 DNA sequence: TGTGCCAGCAGTTTACAGGGACCCCCCTACGAGCAGTACTTC.

The rearrangement joins TRBV5-5 to TRBJ2-3; 13 nucleotides agree with TRBD2. V lost 3 bases, J lost 4 bases, and 8 bases stayed unmatched. This CDR3 has 17 residues. Germline assignment: CDR1 SGHKS and CDR2 YYEKEE (reference sequence). CDR3 sequence reads: CASSSRLAGGSPDTQYF. DNA for the CDR3: TGTGCCAGCAGCTCGAGACTAGCGGGGGGATCCCCAGATACGCAGTATTTT.

This chain uses TRBV5-4 with TRBJ2-1; a weak D match, TRBD2 (6 bases). Germline lookup yields CDR1 SGHNT and CDR2 YYREEE (reference sequence). V lost 4 bases to trimming and J lost 6 bases, with 14 bases between them. The CDR3 is 14 residues long. The CDR3 loop is CASSAAGTRNEQFF. CDR3 nucleotide sequence: TGTGCCAGCAGCGCGGCGGGAACCCGCAATGAGCAGTTCTTC.

V gene TRBV5-6 combines with J gene TRBJ1-6; D is perhaps TRBD1 (6 bases). CDR1 is SGHDT, CDR2 YYEEEE, per germline. CDR3 length: 15 residues. The germline V and J ends were trimmed by 5 bases and 10 bases, with 19 bases remaining between them. The CDR3 loop is CASSYPGVGQSPLHF. The CDR3 DNA reads as TGTGCCAGCAGTTACCCAGGGGTAGGGCAGTCACCCCTCCACTTT.

V and J are TRBV15 and TRBJ2-3, with 9 bases aligning to TRBD1. The ends lost 6 bases at V and 1 base at J; junction bases unmatched: 5. Germline loops: CDR1 LNHNV, CDR2 YYDKDF (reference sequence). The CDR3 runs 15 residues. In nucleotides, the CDR3 is TGTGCCACCAGTGACAGGGGGGAGGGCACAGATACGCAGTATTTT. This codes for CATSDRGEGTDTQYF.

The chain employs TRBV6-1 and TRBJ2-5; a possible D gene is TRBD2 (7 bases). The germline CDR1 and CDR2 sequences are MNHNS and SASEGT. Between the trimmed V and J ends, which lost 7 bases and 5 bases, there was a span of 14 bases. This CDR3 comprises 13 residues. CDR3 DNA: TGTGCCAGCAAGGGGGGGGTCAGGGAGACCCAGTACTTC. Residues: CASKGGVRETQYF.

This chain connects TRBV29-1 to TRBJ2-1; TRBD1 might be the D (5 bases). V lost 6 bases and J lost 7, with 13 bases in between. The CDR3 has 12 residues. Germline values: CDR1 SQVTM, CDR2 ANQGSEA. CDR3 DNA: TGCAGCGTAGCAGACAGTAAGAATGAGCAGTTCTTC. Protein: CSVADSKNEQFF.

The chain combines TRBV19 with TRBJ1-1; tentative D call: TRBD1 (5 bases). The germline CDR1 and CDR2 sequences are LNHDA and SQIVND (reference sequence). V gave up 6 bases and J gave up 1 base, with 15 bases separating them. The CDR3 sequence is 15 residues long. This CDR3 reads CASSPSPGQNTEAFF. The CDR3 DNA reads TGTGCCAGTAGCCCTTCACCCGGACAGAACACTGAAGCTTTCTTT.

This rearrangement joins TRBV19 to TRBJ1-1; TRBD1 aligns across 7 bases. This CDR3 has 15 amino acids. Germline CDR1 reads LNHDA; CDR2 reads SQIVND (reference sequence). The J segment lost 7 bases and the V segment lost 5 bases, leaving 13 bases of the junction unmatched. The CDR3 here is CASSPRYRGLGEAFF. Written as DNA, the CDR3 is TGTGCCAGTAGTCCCAGATACAGGGGACTGGGTGAAGCTTTCTTT.

V and J are TRBV21-1 and TRBJ2-2; the listed D gene, TRBD1, was not tested against the DNA. TRBV21-1 is described as a pseudogene. The length of the CDR3 is 17 residues. CDR3 bases: TGTGCCAGCAGCAATGACAGGGGGGGCCCCCACACCGGGGAGCTGTTTTTT. As protein: CASSNDRGGPHTGELFF.

The chain couples TRBV30 to TRBJ2-7; 11 bases map to TRBD1. The V gene end was trimmed by 1 base and the J gene end by 3 bases; junction bases not matched to a gene: 5. The CDR3 totals 15 residues. Germline V gives CDR1 GTSNPN, CDR2 SVGIG (reference sequence). In nucleotides, the CDR3 is TGTGCCTGGAGTGCTGGGACAGGGGGGTACTACGAGCAGTACTTC. Translated, it gives CAWSAGTGGYYEQYF.

This clone was detected once. The chain joins TRBV5-1 to TRBJ2-1; D is possibly TRBD2 (5 bases). Per the germline V gene, CDR1 is SGHRS and CDR2 is YFSETQ. The V end was cut by 0 bases, the J end by 9 bases, with 13 bases between. The CDR3 sequence is 14 residues long. CDR3: CASSLAAGVGEQFF. The CDR3 nucleotides read TGCGCCAGCAGCTTGGCGGCCGGGGTGGGTGAGCAGTTCTTC.

For this clone: This specimen includes other DNA sequences encoding the same CDR3. The chain joins TRBV5-4 to TRBJ2-7; D not certain. The germline CDR1 and CDR2 sequences are SGHNT and YYREEE (reference sequence). The V and J ends lost 0 bases and 0 bases respectively, with 7 bases between them. There are 14 residues in the CDR3. CDR3 in DNA: TGTGCCAGCAGCTTGGGAGGAAGCTCCTACGAGCAGTACTTC. Amino acids: CASSLGGSSYEQYF.

This CDR3 is CASRATSGTNTGELFF. The CDR3 bases are TGTGCCAGCAGGGCGACTAGCGGGACGAACACCGGGGAGCTGTTTTTT. This chain joins TRBV2 and TRBJ2-2; 11 positions match TRBD2. Unmatched junction bases numbered 3, after V lost 6 bases and J lost 0 bases. Germline V gene sequence: CDR1 SNHLY, CDR2 FYNNEI. This CDR3 comprises 16 residues. The variable domain in full, with the rest retrieved from reference TRBV2 and TRBJ2-2, is EPEVTQTPSHQVTQMGQEVILRCVPISNHLYFYWYRQILGQKVEFLVSFYNNEISEKSEIFDDQFSVERPDGSNFTLKIRSTKLEDSAMYFCASRATSGTNTGELFFGEGSRLTVL.

This chain joins TRBV10-3 and TRBJ1-5; D may be TRBD1 (5 bases). CDR1 and CDR2 from the germline V gene are ENHRY and SYGVKD. CDR3 size: 13 residues. Trimming shortened V by 6 bases and J by 1 base, and 7 bases separated the two germline ends. Here the CDR3 reads CAIRGGSNQPQHF. For the CDR3, the DNA is TGTGCCATCAGGGGGGGGAGCAATCAGCCCCAGCATTTT.

The chain links TRBV5-1 to TRBJ2-3; 15 bases align to TRBD2. Germline trimming cut 4 bases from V and 2 bases from J; bases unmatched to any gene: 5. The CDR3 totals 17 residues. CDR1 is SGHRS and CDR2 is YFSETQ in the germline V gene. CDR3 DNA sequence: TGCGCCAGCAGCCGCGGGACTAGCGGGGGGCTCACAGATACGCAGTATTTT. It specifies CASSRGTSGGLTDTQYF.

V gene TRBV4-3 combines with J gene TRBJ2-1, with 11 bases aligning to TRBD2. CDR1 is LGHNA and CDR2 is YSLEER in the germline V gene. This CDR3 region has 21 residues. V dropped 0 bases and J dropped 4; count of bases not matched to a gene: 17. The CDR3 is CASSQESGLAGGLTPYNEQFF. CDR3 in DNA: TGCGCCAGCAGCCAAGAATCAGGGCTAGCGGGAGGCCTCACACCTTACAATGAGCAGTTCTTC.

The rearrangement joins TRBV7-2 to TRBJ2-7, with a weak D call TRBD1 (7 bases). With 2 bases removed from V and 1 base from J, the gap between germline ends came to 15 bases. Germline V gene lookup returns CDR1 SGHTA and CDR2 FQGNSA. The CDR3 length is 16 residues. Here the CDR3 DNA reads TGTGCCAGCAGCTTACCCGACAGGGACTTTTCCTACGAGCAGTACTTC. The encoded protein is CASSLPDRDFSYEQYF.

There are a few counts of this clone. This chain connects TRBV3-1 (or the pseudogene TRBV3-2) to TRBJ2-7, with 11 bases matching TRBD2. The germline CDR1 and CDR2 sequences are LGHDT and YNNKEL (reference sequence). J gave up 0 bases and V 5 bases, and 3 bases lay outside the gene matches. The CDR3 covers 15 residues. Here the CDR3 DNA reads TGTGCCAGCAGCGTTAGCGGGGGGGTCTCCTACGAGCAGTACTTC. Translated, it gives CASSVSGGVSYEQYF.

The chain recombines TRBV7-9 with TRBJ2-5; TRBD2 agrees at 10 bases. Germline CDR1 SEHNR, CDR2 FQNEAQ (reference sequence). CDR3 length equals 14 residues. J gave up 2 bases and V 3 bases, and 0 bases lay outside the gene matches. The CDR3 region is CASSFSGGQETQYF. CDR3 nucleotides: TGTGCCAGCAGCTTTAGCGGGGGGCAAGAGACCCAGTACTTC.

This chain links TRBV7-6 with TRBJ1-1; 7 bases are shared with TRBD1. V was clipped by 7 bases and J by 7 bases; unmatched bases: 15. The CDR3 runs to 15 residues. Germline V gene lookup returns CDR1 SGHVS and CDR2 FNYEAQ. CDR3 DNA: TGTGCCAGCACCCGATCACAGGGGAGAACCGGTGAAGCTTTCTTT. Amino acids: CASTRSQGRTGEAFF.

The chain is built from TRBV5-1 and TRBJ2-1; D is uncertain. The CDR3 has 16 residues. Trimming left V 0 bases short and J 0 bases short, with 10 bases between. Germline CDR1 reads SGHRS; CDR2 reads YFSETQ. The CDR3 is CASSLVQASSYNEQFF. CDR3 DNA: TGCGCCAGCAGCTTGGTCCAGGCAAGCTCCTACAATGAGCAGTTCTTC. Full variable domain (outside the CDR3, taken from reference TRBV5-1 and TRBJ2-1): KAGVTQTPRYLIKTRGQQVTLSCSPISGHRSVSWYQQTPGQGLQFLFEYFSETQRNKGNFPGRFSGRQFSNSRSEMNVSTLELGDSALYLCASSLVQASSYNEQFFGPGTRLTVL.

The chain combines TRBV3-1 (or the pseudogene TRBV3-2) with TRBJ2-5, with 10 bases lining up with TRBD2. V trimming: 4 bases; J trimming: 3 bases; junction bases outside the gene matches: 5. The CDR3 consists of 15 residues. Germline V gene sequence: CDR1 LGHDT, CDR2 YNNKEL (reference sequence). As DNA, the CDR3 is TGTGCCAGCAGCCTGAGCGGGAGGGCCGAAGAGACCCAGTACTTC. Translating gives CASSLSGRAEETQYF.